The clone carrying this T cell receptor (beta chain) was observed once. These data belong to a study of cytomegalovirus exposure and HLA in healthy donors. This CDR3 has 14 amino acids. Per the germline V gene, CDR1 is LNHDA and CDR2 is SQIVND (reference sequence). V trimming: 5 bases; J trimming: 3 bases; junction bases outside the gene matches: 7. PCR was performed using 60 Vbeta and 13 Jbeta primers. Using immunoSEQ multiplex PCR, the repertoire was profiled, and TCRdb retains in-frame clones only, with some absent. The sample has about 150,000 clones, around three quarters seen once. Sequenced: PBMCs. The chain employs TRBV19 and TRBJ2-7, with 7 bases that match TRBD1. The receptor's source is a man aged 35 to 55 in good health and CMV-seropositive. The CDR3 here is CASSLGQAGYEQYF. The DNA for the CDR3 is TGTGCCAGTAGTCTCGGACAGGCCGGCTACGAGCAGTACTTC.